These T cell receptor beta chains were read from a single sample in a study of blood T cell repertoires in COVID-19. Measured with immunoSEQ multiplex PCR; TCRdb has only the in-frame clones, and not every one. The table includes over 75,000 clones, over 90% detected once. Sample: peripheral blood. These receptors were taken from a man aged 60 to 75 with acute or convalescent COVID-19. Each CDR3 is given with its conserved first and last residue. Each record gives: D gene, clone size, J gene, V gene, CDR3 protein, CDR3 DNA. The D gene is left open where the match is weak. A row's size may be missing; if present it is once, few, many or a size class.

>TRBD2|NA|TRBJ2-2|TRBV7-9
CASSPGTRQPGELFF
TGTGCCAGCAGCCCCGGGACTAGGCAACCCGGGGAGCTGTTTTTT
>TRBD1|NA|TRBJ1-2|TRBV27
CASSHDRDRGRANYGYTF
TGTGCCAGCAGTCATGACCGGGACAGGGGTAGGGCTAACTATGGCTACACCTTC
>NA|once|TRBJ1-1|TRBV5-1
CASSLRQGQQREAFF
TGCGCCAGCAGCTTACGCCAGGGACAACAAAGAGAAGCTTTCTTT
>TRBD1|NA|TRBJ1-3|TRBV9
CASSARRQGASGNTIYF
TGTGCCAGCAGCGCCCGGAGGCAGGGGGCCTCTGGAAACACCATATATTTT
>TRBD2|NA|TRBJ2-3|TRBV9
CASSPQAGVLDTQYF
TGTGCCAGCAGCCCCCAAGCGGGAGTACTAGATACGCAGTATTTT
>TRBD1|NA|TRBJ1-1|TRBV30
CAWTRLDRGDLEAFF
TGTGCCTGGACTCGATTGGACAGGGGAGATCTTGAAGCTTTCTTT
>NA|NA|TRBJ2-3|TRBV5-1
CASSLVGAPDTQYF
TGCGCCAGCAGCTTGGTGGGGGCCCCAGATACGCAGTATTTT
>NA|NA|TRBJ1-6|TRBV27
CASSNGSPLHF
TGTGCCAGCAGTAACGGTTCACCCCTCCACTTT
>TRBD2|NA|TRBJ2-2|TRBV7-2
CASSWGGSPGELFF
TGTGCCAGCAGCTGGGGCGGGAGCCCCGGGGAGCTGTTTTTT
>NA|NA|TRBJ1-1|TRBV19
CASSLQGRENTEAFF
TGTGCCAGTAGTCTCCAGGGAAGGGAGAACACTGAAGCTTTCTTT
>NA|NA|TRBJ2-7|TRBV21-1
CASSKRGGRWEQYF
TGTGCCAGCAGCAAAAGGGGAGGTCGTTGGGAGCAGTACTTC
>NA|NA|TRBJ2-1|TRBV28
CASSSPGSVQFF
TGTGCCAGCAGTTCACCAGGGTCGGTGCAGTTCTTC
>TRBD2|NA|TRBJ2-1|TRBV20-1
CSAQRENEQFF
TGCAGTGCCCAGCGGGAGAATGAGCAGTTCTTC
>NA|NA|TRBJ2-2|TRBV19
CASSTPYTGELFF
TGTGCCAGTAGTACCCCCTACACCGGGGAGCTGTTTTTT
>NA|once|TRBJ2-1|TRBV6-2/TRBV6-3
CASSSGQFDEQFF
TGTGCCAGCAGCTCCGGACAGTTCGATGAGCAGTTCTTC
>TRBD1|NA|TRBJ2-7|TRBV10-3
CAIRAGGGYEQYF
TGTGCCATCAGAGCAGGGGGTGGCTACGAGCAGTACTTC
>NA|NA|TRBJ2-4|TRBV27
CASKSGAGIQYF
TGTGCCAGCAAATCAGGGGCAGGCATTCAGTACTTC
>TRBD2|NA|TRBJ2-7|TRBV15
CATSRAPPGTSEDEQYF
TGTGCCACCAGCAGAGCCCCACCAGGGACTAGCGAGGACGAGCAGTACTTC
>NA|NA|TRBJ2-2|TRBV4-3
CASSQDGGTENTGELFF
TGCGCCAGCAGCCAAGACGGCGGGACTGAGAACACCGGGGAGCTGTTTTTT
>TRBD1|NA|TRBJ1-2|TRBV4-1
CASTKEVGQGHYGYTF
TGCGCCAGCACCAAAGAGGTGGGACAGGGCCACTATGGCTACACCTTC
>NA|NA|TRBJ2-3|TRBV19
CASSMGRDTQYF
TGTGCCAGTAGTATGGGGAGAGATACGCAGTATTTT
>TRBD2|NA|TRBJ2-7|TRBV11-2
CASSLVSGGSSYEQYF
TGTGCCAGCAGCTTAGTATCCGGGGGGTCTAGCTACGAGCAGTACTTC
>NA|NA|TRBJ1-6|TRBV30
CAWRRDTDSPLHF
TGTGCCTGGAGAAGGGACACAGATTCACCCCTCCACTTT
>TRBD2|NA|TRBJ2-1|TRBV6-1
CASSESSGSHNEQFF
TGTGCCAGCAGTGAATCTAGCGGGAGCCACAATGAGCAGTTCTTC
>NA|few|TRBJ1-5|TRBV6-1
CASSEYRGGVQPQHF
TGTGCCAGCAGTGAATATCGCGGGGGCGTTCAGCCCCAGCATTTT
>TRBD2|NA|TRBJ2-1|TRBV7-9
CASSLGSTSGRSYNEQFF
TGTGCCAGCAGCTTAGGAAGTACTAGCGGGAGGTCATACAATGAGCAGTTCTTC
>TRBD2|NA|TRBJ2-7|TRBV7-3
CASSRTSDGEQYF
TGTGCCAGCAGCCGGACTAGCGACGGCGAGCAGTACTTC
>NA|NA|TRBJ2-1|TRBV10-3
CAISDLTGSGSSSNQQFF
TGTGCCATCAGTGACCTAACAGGGTCGGGCAGCTCCTCCAATCAGCAGTTCTTC
>NA|NA|TRBJ1-2|TRBV7-2
CASSLTDSNYGYTF
TGTGCCAGCAGCCTTACCGACAGCAACTATGGCTACACCTTC
>TRBD1|NA|TRBJ2-7|TRBV3-1/TRBV3-2
CASSDGTGSSYEQYF
TGTGCCAGCAGCGACGGGACAGGTAGCTCCTACGAGCAGTACTTC
>NA|NA|TRBJ1-2|TRBV5-1
CASSLWGEDGYTF
TGCGCCAGCAGCTTGTGGGGGGAGGATGGCTACACCTTC
>TRBD1|NA|TRBJ2-1|TRBV11-2
CASSPTGANEQFF
TGTGCCAGCAGCCCGACAGGGGCAAATGAGCAGTTCTTC
>NA|NA|TRBJ2-1|TRBV11-2
CASSAGDRTYNEQFF
TGTGCCAGCAGCGCTGGAGACAGGACCTACAATGAGCAGTTCTTC
>NA|NA|TRBJ2-6|TRBV5-6
CASSSDRSGANVLTF
TGTGCCAGCAGCTCCGACAGATCCGGGGCCAACGTCCTGACTTTC
>TRBD1|NA|TRBJ1-1|TRBV11-3
CASSRTGDEAFF
TGTGCCAGCAGCCGGACAGGGGATGAAGCTTTCTTT
>TRBD2|few|TRBJ2-7|TRBV6-6
CASSYRTSGSYEQYF
TGTGCCAGCAGTTACAGGACTAGCGGGAGCTACGAGCAGTACTTC
>TRBD1|NA|TRBJ1-1|TRBV6-2/TRBV6-3
CASSQTGYQNTEAFF
TGTGCCAGCAGTCAGACAGGGTACCAGAACACTGAAGCTTTCTTT
>TRBD2|NA|TRBJ2-5|TRBV6-2/TRBV6-3
CASSSWEGRIGRETQYF
TGTGCCAGCAGTTCCTGGGAGGGGAGGATAGGTCGAGAGACCCAGTACTTC
>TRBD2|NA|TRBJ2-7|TRBV28
CASSLAGGYEQYF
TGTGCCAGCAGTTTGGCGGGAGGCTACGAGCAGTACTTC
>TRBD2|NA|TRBJ2-1|TRBV11-2
CASSRGGSAFYNEQFF
TGTGCCAGCAGCCGGGGGGGTAGCGCCTTTTACAATGAGCAGTTCTTC
>NA|NA|TRBJ2-1|TRBV9
CASSVVHHNEQFF
TGTGCCAGCAGCGTAGTCCATCACAATGAGCAGTTCTTC
>NA|NA|TRBJ1-6|TRBV7-8
CASSLESLNSPLHF
TGTGCCAGCAGCTTAGAGAGCCTTAATTCACCCCTCCACTTT
>TRBD1|NA|TRBJ1-6|TRBV5-1
CASSTIPGQVNSPLHF
TGCGCCAGCAGCACAATCCCGGGACAGGTTAATTCACCCCTCCACTTT
>NA|NA|TRBJ2-1|TRBV5-1
CASRTAVSSYNEQFF
TGCGCCAGCAGAACCGCGGTGAGCTCCTACAATGAGCAGTTCTTC
>NA|once|TRBJ1-5|TRBV30
CAWSVRSTASNQPQHF
TGTGCCTGGAGTGTACGCTCAACAGCAAGCAATCAGCCCCAGCATTTT
>TRBD1|NA|TRBJ1-6|TRBV28
CATRDSLNSPLHF
TGTGCCACCCGGGACAGCCTTAATTCACCCCTCCACTTT
>TRBD1|few|TRBJ2-3|TRBV6-4
CASSDSAGGSTDTQYF
TGTGCCAGCAGTGACTCTGCAGGGGGCAGCACAGATACGCAGTATTTT
>NA|NA|TRBJ1-1|TRBV4-2
CASSQDQAGMNTEAFF
TGTGCCAGCAGCCAAGATCAAGCGGGGATGAACACTGAAGCTTTCTTT
>NA|NA|TRBJ2-7|TRBV5-5
CASSSKDKISYEQYF
TGTGCCAGCAGCTCTAAGGACAAGATCTCCTACGAGCAGTACTTC
>TRBD1|NA|TRBJ2-7|TRBV28
CASSSNRGSYEQYF
TGTGCCAGCAGTTCGAACAGGGGTTCCTACGAGCAGTACTTC
>NA|NA|TRBJ2-3|TRBV5-1
CASSLTFSTDTQYF
TGCGCCAGCAGCTTGACATTTAGCACAGATACGCAGTATTTT
>NA|NA|TRBJ2-3|TRBV4-3
CASSPRQSTDTQYF
TGCGCCAGCAGCCCAAGACAGAGCACAGATACGCAGTATTTT
>TRBD2|NA|TRBJ2-7|TRBV27
CASSSGLAGRSYEQYF
TGTGCCAGCAGTTCCGGACTAGCGGGCCGCTCCTACGAGCAGTACTTC
>TRBD2|NA|TRBJ2-5|TRBV30
CAWRPGTSAQETQYF
TGTGCCTGGAGGCCCGGGACTAGCGCGCAAGAGACCCAGTACTTC
>NA|NA|TRBJ2-5|TRBV5-4
CASSPMHQETQYF
TGTGCCAGCAGCCCTATGCATCAAGAGACCCAGTACTTC